The clone carrying this T cell receptor beta chain was observed a single time. This sample was included in a study of shared clonotypes between healthy human individuals. Assay: immunoSEQ multiplex PCR; the TCRdb copy retains only in-frame clones and omits some. The table includes 300,000 to 350,000 clones, 73% detected once. The sample taken for sequencing was memory CD4+ T cells sorted from blood. Subset specified: CD45RA-negative fraction. This sequence originates from a man aged 30-40 years in good health.

CDR3 sequence (DNA): TGTGCCAGCAGCTGGGGACAGGCATTCTCCTACGAGCAGTACTTC. The encoded protein is CASSWGQAFSYEQYF. The rearrangement joins TRBV5-6 to TRBJ2-7; the match to TRBD1 covers 8 bases. The CDR3 is made up of 15 amino acids. J gave up 0 bases and V 3 bases, and 5 bases lay outside the gene matches. Germline V gene lookup returns CDR1 SGHDT and CDR2 YYEEEE. Complete variable domain (other parts from reference TRBV5-6 and TRBJ2-7): DAGVTQSPTHLIKTRGQQVTLRCSPKSGHDTVSWYQQALGQGPQFIFQYYEEEERQRGNFPDRFSGHQFPNYSSELNVNALLLGDSALYLCASSWGQAFSYEQYFGPGTRLTVT.